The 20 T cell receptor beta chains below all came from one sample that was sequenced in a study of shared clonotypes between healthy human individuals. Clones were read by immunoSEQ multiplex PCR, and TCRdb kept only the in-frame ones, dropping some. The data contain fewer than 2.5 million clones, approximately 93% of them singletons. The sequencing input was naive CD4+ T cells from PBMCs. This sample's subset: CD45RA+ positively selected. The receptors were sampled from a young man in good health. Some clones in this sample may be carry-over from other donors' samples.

The CDR3 coding sequence is TGTGCCAGCAGCTCCCCAGGTCTAGCGGATTACGAGCAGTACTTC. Its protein product is CASSSPGLADYEQYF. The chain has TRBV5-6 and TRBJ2-5, with 7 bases aligning to TRBD2. The better agreement between TRBJ2-7 and the DNA end casts doubt on the J call. This CDR3 has 15 residues. Germline values: CDR1 SGHDT, CDR2 YYEEEE.

The CDR3 DNA follows: TGTGCCAGCAACAGGGGCTATGGCTACACCTTC. This encodes CASNRGYGYTF. The gene calls are TRBV25-1 and TRBJ1-2, with 7 bases that match TRBD1. Trimming cost V 7 bases and J 4 bases; bases outside gene matches: 0. CDR1 is MGHDK, CDR2 SYGVNS, per germline. CDR3 length: 11 residues.

CDR3 DNA: TGTGCCAGCAGTGTCGACAGGGCTAGAGACTACGAGCAGTACTTC. Its protein product is CASSVDRARDYEQYF. The rearrangement joins TRBV6-1 to TRBJ2-7, with TRBD1 matching 7 bases. J was trimmed by 3 bases and V by 4 bases; bases with no gene match: 9. The CDR3 consists of 15 residues. Germline V CDR1 and CDR2: MNHNS, SASEGT.

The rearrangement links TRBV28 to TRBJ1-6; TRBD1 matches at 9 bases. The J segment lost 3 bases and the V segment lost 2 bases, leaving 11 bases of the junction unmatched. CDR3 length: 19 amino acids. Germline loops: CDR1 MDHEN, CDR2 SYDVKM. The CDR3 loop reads CASSLQRQGVTLYNSPLHF. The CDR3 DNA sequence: TGTGCCAGCAGTTTACAAAGACAGGGGGTGACCCTCTATAATTCACCCCTCCACTTT.

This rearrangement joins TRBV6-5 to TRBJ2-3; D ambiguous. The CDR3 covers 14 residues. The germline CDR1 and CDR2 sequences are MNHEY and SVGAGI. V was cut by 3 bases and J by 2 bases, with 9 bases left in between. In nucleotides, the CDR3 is TGTGCCAGCAGTTATACAGTGTACACAGATACGCAGTATTTT. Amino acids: CASSYTVYTDTQYF.

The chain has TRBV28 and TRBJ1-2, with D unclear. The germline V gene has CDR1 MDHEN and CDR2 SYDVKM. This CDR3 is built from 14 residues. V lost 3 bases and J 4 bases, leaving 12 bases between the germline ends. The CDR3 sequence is CASSFPEIIYGYTF. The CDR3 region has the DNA TGTGCCAGCAGTTTCCCGGAGATCATCTATGGCTACACCTTC.

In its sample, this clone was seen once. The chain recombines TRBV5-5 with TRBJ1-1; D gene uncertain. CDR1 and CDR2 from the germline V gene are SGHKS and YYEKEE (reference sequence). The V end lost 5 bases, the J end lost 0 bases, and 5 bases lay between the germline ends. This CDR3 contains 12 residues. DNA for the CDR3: TGTGCCAGCAGTTCGGTGAACACTGAAGCTTTCTTT. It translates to CASSSVNTEAFF.

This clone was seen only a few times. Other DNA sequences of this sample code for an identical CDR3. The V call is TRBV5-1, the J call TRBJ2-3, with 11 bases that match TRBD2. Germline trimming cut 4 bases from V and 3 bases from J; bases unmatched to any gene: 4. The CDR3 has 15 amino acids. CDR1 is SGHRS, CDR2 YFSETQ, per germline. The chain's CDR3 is CASSTGLAVTDTQYF. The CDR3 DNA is TGCGCCAGCAGCACGGGACTAGCGGTTACAGATACGCAGTATTTT.

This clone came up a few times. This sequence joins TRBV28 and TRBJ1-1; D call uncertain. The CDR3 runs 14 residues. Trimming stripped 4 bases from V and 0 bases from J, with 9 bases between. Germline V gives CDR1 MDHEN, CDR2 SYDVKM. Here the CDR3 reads CASSSERMNTEAFF. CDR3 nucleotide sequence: TGTGCCAGCAGTTCAGAGAGAATGAACACTGAAGCTTTCTTT.

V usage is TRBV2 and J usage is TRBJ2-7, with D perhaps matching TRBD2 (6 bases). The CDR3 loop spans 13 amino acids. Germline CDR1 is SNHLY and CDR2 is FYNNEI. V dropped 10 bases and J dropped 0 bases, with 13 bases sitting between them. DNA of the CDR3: TGTGCCACAAAGGACGGGAGCTCCTACGAGCAGTACTTC. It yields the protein CATKDGSSYEQYF. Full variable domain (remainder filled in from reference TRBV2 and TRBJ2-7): EPEVTQTPSHQVTQMGQEVILRCVPISNHLYFYWYRQILGQKVEFLVSFYNNEISEKSEIFDDQFSVERPDGSNFTLKIRSTKLEDSAMYFCATKDGSSYEQYFGPGTRLTVT.

The CDR3 spells CASSYQTSGKNIQYF. The DNA of the CDR3 is TGTGCCAGCAGTTACCAGACTAGCGGAAAAAACATTCAGTACTTC. This chain uses TRBV6-5 with TRBJ2-4, with TRBD2 matching 9 bases. The germline V gene encodes CDR1 MNHEY and CDR2 SVGAGI. Trimming took 2 bases from V and 4 from J; bases not matched to a gene: 3. The CDR3 contains 15 residues.

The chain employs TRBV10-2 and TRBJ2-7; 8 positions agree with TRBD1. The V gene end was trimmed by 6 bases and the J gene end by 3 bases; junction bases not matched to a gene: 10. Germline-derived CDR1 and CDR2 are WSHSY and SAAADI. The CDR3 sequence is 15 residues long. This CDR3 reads CASRETGEKIYEQYF. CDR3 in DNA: TGCGCCAGCAGGGAGACAGGGGAAAAAATCTACGAGCAGTACTTC.

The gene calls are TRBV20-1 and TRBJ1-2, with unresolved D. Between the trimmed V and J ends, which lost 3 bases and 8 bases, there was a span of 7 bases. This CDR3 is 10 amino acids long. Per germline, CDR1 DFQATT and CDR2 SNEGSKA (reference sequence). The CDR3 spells CSASPDGYTF. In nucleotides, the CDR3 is TGCAGTGCTAGTCCTGACGGCTACACCTTC.

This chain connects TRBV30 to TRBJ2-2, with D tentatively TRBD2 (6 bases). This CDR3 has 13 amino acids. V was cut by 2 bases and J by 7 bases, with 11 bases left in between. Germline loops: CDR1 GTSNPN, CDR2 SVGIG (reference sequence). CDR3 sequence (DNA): TGTGCCTGGAGTCCAGGGCGGGGCGGGGAGCTGTTTTTT. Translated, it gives CAWSPGRGGELFF.

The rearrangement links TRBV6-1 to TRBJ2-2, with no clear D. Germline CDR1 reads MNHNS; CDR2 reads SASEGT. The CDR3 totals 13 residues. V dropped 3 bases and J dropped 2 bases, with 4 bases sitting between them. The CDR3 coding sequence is TGTGCCAGCAGTGACTTCAACACCGGGGAGCTGTTTTTT. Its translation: CASSDFNTGELFF.

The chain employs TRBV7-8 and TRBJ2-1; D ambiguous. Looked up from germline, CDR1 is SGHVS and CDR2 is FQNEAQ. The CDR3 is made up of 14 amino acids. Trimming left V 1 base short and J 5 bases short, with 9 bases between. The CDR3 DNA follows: TGTGCCAGCAGCTTAGTTAACAGAAACAATGAGCAGTTCTTC. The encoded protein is CASSLVNRNNEQFF.

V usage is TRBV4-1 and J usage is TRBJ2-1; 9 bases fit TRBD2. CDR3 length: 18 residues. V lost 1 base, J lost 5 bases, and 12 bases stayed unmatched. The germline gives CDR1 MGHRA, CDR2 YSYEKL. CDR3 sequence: CASSQALLAGGPHNEQFF. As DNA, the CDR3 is TGCGCCAGCAGCCAAGCTCTCTTGGCGGGAGGGCCCCACAATGAGCAGTTCTTC.

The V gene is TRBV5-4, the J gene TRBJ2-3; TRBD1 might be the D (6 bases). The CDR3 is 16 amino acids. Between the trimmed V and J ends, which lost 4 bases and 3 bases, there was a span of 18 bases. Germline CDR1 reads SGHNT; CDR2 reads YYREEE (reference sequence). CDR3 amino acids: CASSARRGSLTDTQYF. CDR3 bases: TGTGCCAGCAGCGCGCGCAGGGGCAGTTTAACAGATACGCAGTATTTT.

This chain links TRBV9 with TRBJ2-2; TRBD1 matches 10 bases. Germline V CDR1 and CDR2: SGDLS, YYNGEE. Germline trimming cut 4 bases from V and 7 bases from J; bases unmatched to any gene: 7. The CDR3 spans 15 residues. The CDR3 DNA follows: TGTGCCAGCAGCCCCGGACAGGGGGACGGCGGGGAGCTGTTTTTT. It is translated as CASSPGQGDGGELFF.

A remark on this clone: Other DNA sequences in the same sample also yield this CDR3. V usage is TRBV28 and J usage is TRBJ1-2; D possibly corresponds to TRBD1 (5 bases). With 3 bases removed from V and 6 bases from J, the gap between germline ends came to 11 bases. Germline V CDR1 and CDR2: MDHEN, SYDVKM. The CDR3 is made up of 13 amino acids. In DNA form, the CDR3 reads TGTGCCAGCAGTTTGGAGGGGTTAGATGGCTACACCTTC. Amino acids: CASSLEGLDGYTF.